In its sample, the clone carrying this TCR beta chain was seen many times. The germline V gene encodes CDR1 MDHEN and CDR2 SYDVKM. V shed 7 bases, J shed 8 bases, and the junction held 12 bases outside the gene matches. The CDR3 has 15 amino acids. Researchers defined stable Graves' hyperthyroidism as no ophthalmopathy progression within 18 months. These data originate in a study of T cells in Graves' hyperthyroidism and ophthalmopathy. Study-level information: Peripheral blood was acquired at first diagnosis, ahead of any therapy whatsoever.

Template material for amplifying TCR beta CDR3 regions consisted of RNA transcripts. When the TCR CDR3 underwent first-round RT-PCR, the HTBI primer set was used. TCRdb reprocessed the multiplex PCR reads with MiXCR, giving one entry per CDR3 protein. The profile covers about 570,000 distinct CDR3 sequences, with less than 15% appearing a single time and roughly 14% taken by the ten largest. Sequencing was performed on blood. J is TRBJ1-4 and V is TRBV28; 8 nucleotides line up with TRBD1. The TCR was taken from a woman aged 40 to 55 with Graves' hyperthyroidism. CDR3 residues: CASIEAQGAGEKLFF. Written as DNA, the CDR3 is TGTGCCAGCATCGAAGCGCAGGGGGCAGGGGAAAAACTGTTTTTT.